The present TCR beta chain was sequenced within a study of T cell clones after liver transplantation. The CDR3 extends over 16 amino acids. Germline CDR1 reads LGHNA; CDR2 reads YSLEER. The ends were cut back, 0 bases at V and 4 bases at J, with 13 bases in the middle. The protocol was immunoSEQ multiplex PCR, while the TCRdb copy is restricted to in-frame clones and leaves out a portion. The profile shows 20,000 or so clones, about 94% of them singletons. The gene calls are TRBV4-3 and TRBJ2-1; unclear D gene. Sequenced here: CD8+ T cells from blood, sampled around 25 months after liver transplant. The receptor comes from a human patient who received a liver transplant. Some T cells may have come from the graft donor. CDR3 coding DNA: TGCGCCAGCAGCCAAGAGCGGCTACCCGCATACAATGAGCAGTTCTTC. This translates into CASSQERLPAYNEQFF.